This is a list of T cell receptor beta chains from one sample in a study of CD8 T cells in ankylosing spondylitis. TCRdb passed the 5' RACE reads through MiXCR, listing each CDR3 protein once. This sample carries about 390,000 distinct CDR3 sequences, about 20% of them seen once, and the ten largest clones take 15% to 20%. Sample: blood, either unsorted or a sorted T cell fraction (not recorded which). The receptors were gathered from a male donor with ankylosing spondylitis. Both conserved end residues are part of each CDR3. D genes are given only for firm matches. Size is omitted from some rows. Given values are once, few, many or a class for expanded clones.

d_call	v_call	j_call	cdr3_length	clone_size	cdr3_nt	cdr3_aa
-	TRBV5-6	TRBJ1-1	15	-	TGTGCCAGCAGCTACGGTCTGGGGGCGAACACTGAAGCTTTCTTT	CASSYGLGANTEAFF
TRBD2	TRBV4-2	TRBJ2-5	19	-	TGTGCCAGCAGCCAAGAGCGACCAGCGGGAGGGCCCCGGCAAGAGACCCAGTACTTC	CASSQERPAGGPRQETQYF
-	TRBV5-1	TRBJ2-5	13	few	TGCGCCACCGGCCCTGGAGACCAAGAGACCCAGTACTTC	CATGPGDQETQYF
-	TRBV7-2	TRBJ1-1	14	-	TGTGCCAGCAGCTTAGTAGGGGGAAGTACTGAAGCTTTCTTT	CASSLVGGSTEAFF
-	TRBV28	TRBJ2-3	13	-	TGTGCCAGCCACTTTTCGGGCACAGATACGCAGTATTTT	CASHFSGTDTQYF
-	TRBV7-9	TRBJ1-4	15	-	TGTGCCAGCGGCGAGCCCAGAGCAACTAATGAAAAACTGTTTTTT	CASGEPRATNEKLFF
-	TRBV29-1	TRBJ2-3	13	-	TGCAGCGTTGAAGGCAGACTCACAGATACGCAGTATTTT	CSVEGRLTDTQYF
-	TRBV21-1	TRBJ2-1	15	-	TGTGCCAGCAGCAAAGGGCCGGGGGCCTACAATGAGCAGTTCTTC	CASSKGPGAYNEQFF
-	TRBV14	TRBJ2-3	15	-	TGTGCCAGCAGCCAAGATCCCAGGTGGACAGATACGCAGTATTTT	CASSQDPRWTDTQYF
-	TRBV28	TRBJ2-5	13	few	TGTGCCAGCAGCAAGGGGTACCAAGAGACCCAGTACTTC	CASSKGYQETQYF
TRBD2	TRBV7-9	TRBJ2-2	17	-	TGTGCCAGCAGCGATCGGACTAGCGGGGCGAACACCGGGGAGCTGTTTTTT	CASSDRTSGANTGELFF
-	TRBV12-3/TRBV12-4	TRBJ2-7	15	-	TGTGCCAGCAGTTTTATAGCCCATGACTCCTACGAGCAGTACTTC	CASSFIAHDSYEQYF
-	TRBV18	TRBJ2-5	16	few	TGTGCCAGCTCACCGGGAGCATCAGGGGAGGTAGAGACCCAGTACTTC	CASSPGASGEVETQYF
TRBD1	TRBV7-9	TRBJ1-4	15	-	TGTGCCAGCAGCTTAATGGGGACAGTCGACGAAAAACTGTTTTTT	CASSLMGTVDEKLFF
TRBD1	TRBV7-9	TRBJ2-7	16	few	TGTGCCAGCAGTGTCGCCAGGGGGACGTCCTCCTACGAGCAGTACTTC	CASSVARGTSSYEQYF
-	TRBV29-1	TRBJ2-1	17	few	TGCAGCGTTGAGCCCCTTGGGCGGGACCTCTCCTACAATGAGCAGTTCTTC	CSVEPLGRDLSYNEQFF
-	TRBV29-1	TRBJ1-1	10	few	TGCAGCGTTGCCAGACGCGAAGCTTTCTTT	CSVARREAFF
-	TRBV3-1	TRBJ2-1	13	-	TGTGCCAGCAGCCAAAGAGTGGGCAATGAGCAGTTCTTC	CASSQRVGNEQFF
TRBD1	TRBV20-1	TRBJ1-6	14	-	TGCAGTGCTACAGACAGGGCCCCAGGTCCACCCCTCCACTTT	CSATDRAPGPPLHF
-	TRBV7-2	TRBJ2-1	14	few	TGTGCCAGCAGCTTAGTCGGGGCAGATAATGAGCAGTTCTTC	CASSLVGADNEQFF
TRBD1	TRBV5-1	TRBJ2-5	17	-	TGCGCCAGCAGCCCGGGACAGGGCACCACGGGGGGAGAGACCCAGTACTTC	CASSPGQGTTGGETQYF
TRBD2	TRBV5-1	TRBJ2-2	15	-	TGCGCCAGCAGCTTGGAGCTAGCGGGAGTCGGGGAGCTGTTTTTT	CASSLELAGVGELFF
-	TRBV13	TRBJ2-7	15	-	TGTGCCAGCAGCTTAGAACCCATTGGGTCCTACGAGCAGTACTTC	CASSLEPIGSYEQYF
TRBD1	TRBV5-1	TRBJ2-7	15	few	TGCGCCAGCAGCTCCTCGACAGGGAAAACCTACGAGCAGTACTTC	CASSSSTGKTYEQYF
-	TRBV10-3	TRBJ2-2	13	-	TGTGCCATCAGTGAGACTTCCGCCGGGGAGCTGTTTTTT	CAISETSAGELFF
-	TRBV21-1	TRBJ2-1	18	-	TGTGCCAGCAGCAAAGGGGGGACAGGGAAACGTCTTTTGGATGAGCAGTTCTTC	CASSKGGTGKRLLDEQFF
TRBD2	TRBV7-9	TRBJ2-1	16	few	TGTGCCAGCAGCCTCACCTTTAGCGGGGCGGGTCATGAGCAGTTCTTC	CASSLTFSGAGHEQFF